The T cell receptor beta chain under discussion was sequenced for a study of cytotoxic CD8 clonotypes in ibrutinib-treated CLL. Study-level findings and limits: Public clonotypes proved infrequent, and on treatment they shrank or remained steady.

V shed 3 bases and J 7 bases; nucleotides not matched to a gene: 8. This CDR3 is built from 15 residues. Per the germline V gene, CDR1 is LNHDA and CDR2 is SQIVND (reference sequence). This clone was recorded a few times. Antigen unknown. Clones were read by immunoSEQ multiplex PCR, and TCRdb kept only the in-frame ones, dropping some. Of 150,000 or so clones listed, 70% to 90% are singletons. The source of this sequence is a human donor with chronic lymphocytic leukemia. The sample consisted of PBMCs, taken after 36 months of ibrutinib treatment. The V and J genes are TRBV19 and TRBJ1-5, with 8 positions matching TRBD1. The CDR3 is CASSIMGTGLQPQHF. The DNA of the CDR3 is TGTGCCAGTAGTATCATGGGGACAGGTCTCCAGCCCCAGCATTTT.